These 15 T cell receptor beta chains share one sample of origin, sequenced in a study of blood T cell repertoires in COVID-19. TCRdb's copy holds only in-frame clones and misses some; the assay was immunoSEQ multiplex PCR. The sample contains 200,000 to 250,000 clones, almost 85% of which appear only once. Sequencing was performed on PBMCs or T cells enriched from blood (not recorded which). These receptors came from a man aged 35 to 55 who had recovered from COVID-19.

CDR3 DNA sequence: TGTGCCATCAGTGATGGGGTAGAGGGAGAGACCCAGTACTTC. This translates into CAISDGVEGETQYF. The chain recombines TRBV10-3 with TRBJ2-5; tentative D call: TRBD2 (5 bases). Trimming cost V 3 bases and J 4 bases, with 12 bases left between them. The CDR3 is 14 residues long. CDR1 ENHRY and CDR2 SYGVKD come from the germline V gene.

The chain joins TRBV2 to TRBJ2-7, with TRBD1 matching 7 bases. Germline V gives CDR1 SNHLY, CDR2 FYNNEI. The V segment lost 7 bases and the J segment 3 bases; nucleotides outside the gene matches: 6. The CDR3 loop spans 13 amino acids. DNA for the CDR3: TGTGCCAGCACACAGGGGTATGTCTACGAGCAGTACTTC. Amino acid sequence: CASTQGYVYEQYF.

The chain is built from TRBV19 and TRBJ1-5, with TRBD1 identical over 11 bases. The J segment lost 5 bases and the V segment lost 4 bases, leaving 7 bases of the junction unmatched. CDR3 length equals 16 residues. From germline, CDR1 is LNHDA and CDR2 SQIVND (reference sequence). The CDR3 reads CASSSVGQGADQPQHF. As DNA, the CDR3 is TGTGCCAGTAGTAGCGTCGGACAGGGGGCGGATCAGCCCCAGCATTTT.

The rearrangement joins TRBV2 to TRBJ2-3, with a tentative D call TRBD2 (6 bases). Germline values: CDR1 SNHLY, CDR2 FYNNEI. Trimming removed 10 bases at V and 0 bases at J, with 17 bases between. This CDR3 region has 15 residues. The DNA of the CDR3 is TGTGCCACCGCGGGAAGCGGAACAAGCACAGATACGCAGTATTTT. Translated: CATAGSGTSTDTQYF.

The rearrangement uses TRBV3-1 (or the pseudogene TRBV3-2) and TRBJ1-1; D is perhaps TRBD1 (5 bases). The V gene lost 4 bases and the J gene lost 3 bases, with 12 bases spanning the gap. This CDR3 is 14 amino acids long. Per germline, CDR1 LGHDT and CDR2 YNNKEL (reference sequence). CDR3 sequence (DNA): TGTGCCAGCAGCCCCCCGGCGGGGCACACTGAAGCTTTCTTT. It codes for CASSPPAGHTEAFF.

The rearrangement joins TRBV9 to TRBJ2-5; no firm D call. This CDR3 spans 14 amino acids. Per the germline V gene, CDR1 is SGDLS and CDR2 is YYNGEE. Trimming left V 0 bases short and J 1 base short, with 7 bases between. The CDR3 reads CASSVESSQETQYF. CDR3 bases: TGTGCCAGCAGCGTAGAGAGTAGCCAAGAGACCCAGTACTTC.

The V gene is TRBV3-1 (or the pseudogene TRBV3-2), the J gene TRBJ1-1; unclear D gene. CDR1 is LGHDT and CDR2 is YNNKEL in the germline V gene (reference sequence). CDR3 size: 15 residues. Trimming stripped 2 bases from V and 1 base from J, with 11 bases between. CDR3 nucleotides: TGTGCCAGCAGCCAACTGGTCTATAGGAACACTGAAGCTTTCTTT. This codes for CASSQLVYRNTEAFF.

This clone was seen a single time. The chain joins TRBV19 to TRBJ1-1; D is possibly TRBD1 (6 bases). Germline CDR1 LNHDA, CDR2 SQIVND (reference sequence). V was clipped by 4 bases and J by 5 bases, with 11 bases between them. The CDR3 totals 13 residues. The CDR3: CASSTRGRTEAFF. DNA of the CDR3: TGTGCCAGTAGTACGCGGGGGCGGACTGAAGCTTTCTTT.

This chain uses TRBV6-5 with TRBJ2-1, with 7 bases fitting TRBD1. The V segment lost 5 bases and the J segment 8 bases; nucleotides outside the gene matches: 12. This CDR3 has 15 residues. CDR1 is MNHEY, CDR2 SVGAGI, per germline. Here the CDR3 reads CASSPAPVGGDEQFF. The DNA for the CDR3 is TGTGCCAGCAGTCCCGCTCCCGTAGGGGGCGATGAGCAGTTCTTC.

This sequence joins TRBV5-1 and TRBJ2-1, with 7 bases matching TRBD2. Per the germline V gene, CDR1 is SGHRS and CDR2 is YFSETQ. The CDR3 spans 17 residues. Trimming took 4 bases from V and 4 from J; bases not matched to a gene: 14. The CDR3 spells CASSAGGTSDLYNEQFF. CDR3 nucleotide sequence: TGCGCCAGCAGCGCCGGTGGCACTAGCGACCTTTACAATGAGCAGTTCTTC.

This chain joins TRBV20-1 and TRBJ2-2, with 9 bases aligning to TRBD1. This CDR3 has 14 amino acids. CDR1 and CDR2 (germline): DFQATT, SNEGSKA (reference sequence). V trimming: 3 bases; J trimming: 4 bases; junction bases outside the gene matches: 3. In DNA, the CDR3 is TGCAGTGCTAGTGGGACAGGGTCCACCGGGGAGCTGTTTTTT. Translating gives CSASGTGSTGELFF.

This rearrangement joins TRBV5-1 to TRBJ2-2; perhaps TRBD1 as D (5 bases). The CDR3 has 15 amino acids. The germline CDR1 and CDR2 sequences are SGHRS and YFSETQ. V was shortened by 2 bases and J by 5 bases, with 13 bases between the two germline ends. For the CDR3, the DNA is TGCGCCAGCAGCTTCAGGGCTGTAGGTACCGGGGAGCTGTTTTTT. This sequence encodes CASSFRAVGTGELFF.

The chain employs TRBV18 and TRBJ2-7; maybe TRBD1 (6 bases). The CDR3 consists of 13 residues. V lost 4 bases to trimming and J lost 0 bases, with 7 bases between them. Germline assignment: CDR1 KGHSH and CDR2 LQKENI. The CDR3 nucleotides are TGTGCCAGCTCACGGACAGCCTCCTACGAGCAGTACTTC. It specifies CASSRTASYEQYF.

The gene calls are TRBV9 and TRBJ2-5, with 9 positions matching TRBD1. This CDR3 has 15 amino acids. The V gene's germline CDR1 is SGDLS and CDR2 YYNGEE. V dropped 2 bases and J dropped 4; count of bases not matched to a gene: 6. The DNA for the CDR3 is TGTGCCAGCAGCGTTCTGGGACAGGGAGGAGAGACCCAGTACTTC. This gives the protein CASSVLGQGGETQYF.

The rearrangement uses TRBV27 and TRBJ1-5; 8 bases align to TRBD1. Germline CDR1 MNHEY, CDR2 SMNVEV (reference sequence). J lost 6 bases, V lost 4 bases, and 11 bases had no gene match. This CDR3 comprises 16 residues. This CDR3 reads CASSSRQGIRGQPQHF. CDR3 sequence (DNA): TGTGCCAGCAGTTCCCGACAGGGGATAAGGGGTCAGCCCCAGCATTTT.